This entry describes one T cell receptor (beta chain). The sample originates from a study of blood T cell repertoires in COVID-19. V lost 5 bases to trimming and J lost 5 bases; unmatched junction nucleotides: 7. Germline V gene data show CDR1 as SQVTM and CDR2 as ANQGSEA. The CDR3 has 14 residues. TCRdb's table, derived via immunoSEQ multiplex PCR, lists solely in-frame clones and lacks some. Of over 150,000 clones listed, approximately 86% are singletons. Material: peripheral blood. The chain is built from TRBV29-1 and TRBJ2-1, with 9 nucleotides matching TRBD1. The receptor comes from a man aged 60-69 years with COVID-19, enrolled during active disease. CDR3 amino acids: CSVSRDRANNEQFF. CDR3 bases: TGCAGCGTTAGTAGGGACAGGGCGAACAATGAGCAGTTCTTC.